Below, one T cell receptor (beta chain) is given with its context. Its antigen is as yet unknown. Trimming removed 3 bases at V and 6 bases at J, with 13 bases between. CDR3 length: 14 amino acids. Germline V lookup: CDR1 LGHDT, CDR2 YNNKEL (reference sequence). CD4+ or CD8+ T cells, around 960,000 per library, were used for sorted libraries. The data were obtained in a study of neurological immune-mediated disorders. Regarding the study as a whole: Private repertoires in all groups were suggested, as expanded clones shared no CDR3 amino acid sequences across subjects.

The cDNA came from 5'RACE with 10-nucleotide random UMIs. MiXCR, run by TCRdb on the 5' RACE reads, gives a single entry per CDR3 protein. The data contain around 33,000 distinct CDR3 sequences, 20% to 25% of them singletons. The clonotype comes from a man aged 45-60 years with HTLV-1-associated myelopathy (HAM/TSP). This chain connects TRBV3-1 to TRBJ2-3; D not certain. The source material was CD4+ T cells from blood. The CDR3 DNA sequence: TGTGCCAGCAGCCAGGTGGACCGGGCGGATACGCAGTATTTT. Encoded protein: CASSQVDRADTQYF.